The 10 T cell receptor beta chains in this list originate from one sample, sequenced in a study of shared clonotypes between healthy human individuals. The method was immunoSEQ multiplex PCR; TCRdb's version includes in-frame clones alone and lacks a portion of them. The sample has 2,500,000 or so clones; over 85% are singletons. Specimen: naive CD4+ T cells from PBMCs. Described subset: CD45RA+ positively selected. The receptors here all came from a man in his late teens or twenties in good health. Some clones in this sample may be carry-over from other donors' samples.

The chain joins TRBV7-2 to TRBJ2-7, with 9 bases fitting TRBD2. The CDR3 loop spans 15 amino acids. CDR1 and CDR2 (germline): SGHTA, FQGNSA. V shed 5 bases, J shed 0 bases, and the junction held 5 bases outside the gene matches. The CDR3, as DNA: TGTGCCAGCAGCCCTCTAGCGGGAAGCTCCTACGAGCAGTACTTC. Translated, it gives CASSPLAGSSYEQYF.

The chain uses TRBV7-9 and TRBJ2-1, with a possible D match to TRBD1 (6 bases). The CDR3 totals 17 residues. Germline V CDR1 and CDR2: SEHNR, FQNEAQ (reference sequence). V lost 5 bases and J 3 bases, leaving 20 bases between the germline ends. The CDR3 DNA is TGTGCCAGCAGCCCCCCCGATTGGGGGCCTAACTACAATGAGCAGTTCTTC. This gives the protein CASSPPDWGPNYNEQFF.

The chain is built from TRBV27 and TRBJ1-4; no clear D gene. CDR3 size: 15 residues. The V end lost 6 bases, the J end lost 6 bases, and 17 bases lay between the germline ends. Looked up from germline, CDR1 is MNHEY and CDR2 is SMNVEV (reference sequence). CDR3 nucleotides: TGTGCCAGCAGCAACACGGGAGTAAGCGATGAAAAACTGTTTTTT. Protein product: CASSNTGVSDEKLFF.

This CDR3 reads CASSLQGSEQYF. The CDR3 bases are TGTGCCAGCAGCCTACAGGGGAGCGAGCAGTACTTC. The chain joins TRBV7-2 to TRBJ2-7; 7 nucleotides align to TRBD1. This CDR3 is built from 12 residues. Germline CDR1 reads SGHTA; CDR2 reads FQGNSA. Trimming cost V 5 bases and J 6 bases; bases outside gene matches: 4.

This chain links TRBV28 with TRBJ1-2; D is perhaps TRBD1 (6 bases). CDR3 length equals 15 residues. Germline-derived CDR1 and CDR2 are MDHEN and SYDVKM. V lost 2 bases, J lost 9 bases, and 19 bases lay in between. The CDR3 DNA follows: TGTGCCAGCAGTTTAGGATGGGGGCAGGGCCGAAGCTACACCTTC. Translation gives CASSLGWGQGRSYTF.

The V and J genes are TRBV7-8 and TRBJ2-1; 8 bases match TRBD1. This CDR3 is 15 amino acids long. V dropped 4 bases and J dropped 1; count of bases not matched to a gene: 3. Germline V gene lookup returns CDR1 SGHVS and CDR2 FQNEAQ. The CDR3 nucleotides read TGTGCCAGCAGCTCAGACAGGGGTTCCTACAATGAGCAGTTCTTC. As protein: CASSSDRGSYNEQFF. Combining the CDR3 with reference TRBV7-8 and TRBJ2-1 gives the whole variable domain GAGVSQSPRYKVAKRGQDVALRCDPISGHVSLFWYQQALGQGPEFLTYFQNEAQLDKSGLPSDRFFAERPEGSVSTLKIQRTQQEDSAVYLCASSSDRGSYNEQFFGPGTRLTVL.

The chain employs TRBV29-1 and TRBJ2-1, with a tentative D call TRBD2 (5 bases). CDR3 length equals 13 residues. V was pared by 2 bases and J by 0 bases, with 5 bases between. Germline V gene lookup returns CDR1 SQVTM and CDR2 ANQGSEA. For the CDR3, the DNA is TGCAGCGTTGAAACTAGCTCCTACAATGAGCAGTTCTTC. It is translated as CSVETSSYNEQFF.

On this clone itself: This CDR3 is also generated by other DNA sequences in the sample. This chain joins TRBV5-1 and TRBJ2-1; 10 nucleotides line up with TRBD2. After removal of 0 bases from V and 7 bases from J, the junction contained 4 bases not matched to a gene. This CDR3 has 15 amino acids. Looked up from germline, CDR1 is SGHRS and CDR2 is YFSETQ. In DNA, the CDR3 is TGCGCCAGCAGCTTGGGAGCGGGAGGGCCGAATGAGCAGTTCTTC. This sequence encodes CASSLGAGGPNEQFF.

The J gene is TRBJ1-2, the V gene TRBV18; a possible D gene is TRBD1 (6 bases). The germline CDR1 and CDR2 sequences are KGHSH and LQKENI. This CDR3 has 15 amino acids. Between the trimmed V and J ends, which lost 0 bases and 1 base, there was a span of 9 bases. The CDR3 loop reads CASSPPPGDNYGYTF. The DNA of the CDR3 is TGTGCCAGCTCACCACCGCCAGGGGATAACTATGGCTACACCTTC.

The rearrangement links TRBV18 to TRBJ1-4; weak D call: TRBD1 (5 bases). Germline V gene data show CDR1 as KGHSH and CDR2 as LQKENI. The V end was cut by 3 bases, the J end by 8 bases, with 22 bases between. There are 17 residues in the CDR3. CDR3 residues: CASSPGSVGQRREKLFF. DNA for the CDR3: TGTGCCAGCTCACCCGGGTCGGTGGGGCAGCGACGAGAAAAACTGTTTTTT.